This T cell receptor beta chain was sequenced during a study of beta chain features in type 1 diabetes. Germline V gives CDR1 SGHRS, CDR2 YFSETQ. The CDR3 spans 15 residues. Trimming removed 3 bases from V and 2 bases from J, with 15 bases in between. TCRB transcripts that were expressed got sequenced, as all of the isolated RNA had been reverse transcribed. Only in-frame clones appear in the TCRdb table, and some are missing; sequencing was by immunoSEQ multiplex PCR. This table has 130,000 to 150,000 clones, about 10% appearing once. The V call is TRBV5-1, the J call TRBJ2-7; maybe TRBD1 (9 bases). The clonotype originates from a man in his late teens or twenties in good health. Source material: naive CD4+ T cells from blood. The CDR3 is CASSSGGTGTYEQYF. The CDR3 nucleotides read TGCGCCAGCAGCTCGGGGGGGACAGGGACCTACGAGCAGTACTTC. The full variable domain, with the rest looked up from reference TRBV5-1 and TRBJ2-7, is KAGVTQTPRYLIKTRGQQVTLSCSPISGHRSVSWYQQTPGQGLQFLFEYFSETQRNKGNFPGRFSGRQFSNSRSEMNVSTLELGDSALYLCASSSGGTGTYEQYFGPGTRLTVT.